These 2 T cell receptor beta chains originate from one sample sequenced in a study of molecular identifiers for immune sequencing clone quantification. One entry per CDR3 protein, called by TCRdb with MiXCR from the PCR reads. The repertoire has under 800,000 distinct CDR3 sequences, 25% of them found once; the top ten carry 0.78%. Sequenced: naive CD8+ T cells from blood, with Jurkat cell RNA spiked in. Stated subset: FACS-sorted CD8+CD4-CCR7+CD45RA+ naive T cells. The receptor set was obtained from a human donor in good health. Some libraries in this study had Jurkat cell RNA spiked in.

In regard to this clonotype: An end of the junction does not agree with germline; a read error may underlie this. V is TRBV4-1 and J is TRBJ1-1, with D possibly TRBD1 on 6 matching bases. This CDR3 is 15 amino acids long. From germline, CDR1 is MGHRA and CDR2 YSYEKL. DNA of the CDR3: TGCGCCAGCAGCCAAGATCAACAGGGCAGCACTGCAGCTTTCTTT. It translates to CASSQDQQGSTAAFF.

This clonotype was observed once. Possible read error: a much larger clone is one base away. A read error is likely, as this CDR3 ends without the conserved phenylalanine or tryptophan. The chain uses TRBV6-1 and TRBJ2-7, with D maybe TRBD1 (5 bases). Germline V gives CDR1 MNHNS, CDR2 SASEGT. Trimming cost V 2 bases and J 0 bases, with 11 bases left between them. The CDR3 is 15 residues long. CDR3 sequence (DNA): TGTGCCAGCAGTGAATCCAGGGCCCTCTCCTACGAGCAGTACTAC. Residues: CASSESRALSYEQYY.